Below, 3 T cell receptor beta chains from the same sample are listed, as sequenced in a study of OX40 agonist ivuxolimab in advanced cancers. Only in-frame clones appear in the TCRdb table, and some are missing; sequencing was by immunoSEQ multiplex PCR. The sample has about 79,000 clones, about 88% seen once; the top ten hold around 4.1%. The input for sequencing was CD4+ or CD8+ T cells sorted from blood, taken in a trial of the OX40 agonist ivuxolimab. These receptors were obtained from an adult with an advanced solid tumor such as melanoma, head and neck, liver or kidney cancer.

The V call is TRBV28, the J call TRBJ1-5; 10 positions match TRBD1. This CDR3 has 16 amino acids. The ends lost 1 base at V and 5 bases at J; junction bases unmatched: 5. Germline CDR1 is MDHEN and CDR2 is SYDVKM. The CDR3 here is CASSLSDRGSDQPQHF. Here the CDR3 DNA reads TGTGCCAGCAGTTTATCGGACAGGGGGTCTGATCAGCCCCAGCATTTT.

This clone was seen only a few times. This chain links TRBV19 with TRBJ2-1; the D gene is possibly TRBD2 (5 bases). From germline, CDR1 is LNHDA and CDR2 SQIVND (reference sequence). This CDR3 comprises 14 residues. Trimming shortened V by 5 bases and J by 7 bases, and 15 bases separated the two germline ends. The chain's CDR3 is CASSRRFGVNEQFF. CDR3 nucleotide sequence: TGTGCCAGTAGTCGGAGGTTTGGTGTTAATGAGCAGTTCTTC.

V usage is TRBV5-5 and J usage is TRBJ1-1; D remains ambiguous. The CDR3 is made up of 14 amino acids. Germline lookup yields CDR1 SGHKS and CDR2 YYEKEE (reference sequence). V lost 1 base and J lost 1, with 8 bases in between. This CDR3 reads CASSLISPNTEAFF. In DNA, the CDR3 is TGTGCCAGCAGCTTGATCTCTCCGAACACTGAAGCTTTCTTT.